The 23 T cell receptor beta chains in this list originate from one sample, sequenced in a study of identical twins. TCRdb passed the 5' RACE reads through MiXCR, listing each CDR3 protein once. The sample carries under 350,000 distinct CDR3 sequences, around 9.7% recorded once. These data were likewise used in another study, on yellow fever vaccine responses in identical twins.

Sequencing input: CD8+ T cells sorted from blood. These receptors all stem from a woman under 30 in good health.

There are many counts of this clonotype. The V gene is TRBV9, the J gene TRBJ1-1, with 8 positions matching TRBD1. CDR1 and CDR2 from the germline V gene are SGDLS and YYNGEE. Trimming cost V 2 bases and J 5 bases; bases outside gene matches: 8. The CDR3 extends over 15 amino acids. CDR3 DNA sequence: TGTGCCAGCAGCGTTCAGGACAGGGTTGGTACTGAAGCTTTCTTT. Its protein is CASSVQDRVGTEAFF. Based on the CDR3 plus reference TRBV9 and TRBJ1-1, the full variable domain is DSGVTQTPKHLITATGQRVTLRCSPRSGDLSVYWYQQSLDQGLQFLIQYYNGEERAKGNILERFSAQQFPDLHSELNLSSLELGDSALYFCASSVQDRVGTEAFFGQGTRLTVV.

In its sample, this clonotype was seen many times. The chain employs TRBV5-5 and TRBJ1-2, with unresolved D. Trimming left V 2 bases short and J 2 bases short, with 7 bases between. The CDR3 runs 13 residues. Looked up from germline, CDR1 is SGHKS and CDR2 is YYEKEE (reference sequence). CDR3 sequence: CASSFDLNYGYTF. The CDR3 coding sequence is TGTGCCAGCAGCTTTGATTTAAACTATGGCTACACCTTC.

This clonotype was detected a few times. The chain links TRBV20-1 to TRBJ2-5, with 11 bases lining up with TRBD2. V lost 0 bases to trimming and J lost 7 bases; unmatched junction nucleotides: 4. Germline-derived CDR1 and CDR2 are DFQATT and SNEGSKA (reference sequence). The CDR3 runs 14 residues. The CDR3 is CSARELAGVGTQYF. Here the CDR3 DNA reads TGCAGTGCTAGAGAACTAGCGGGGGTTGGGACCCAGTACTTC.

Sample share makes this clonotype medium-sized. The CDR3 sequence: CASSLNTGELFF. DNA for the CDR3: TGCGCCAGCAGCTTAAACACCGGGGAGCTGTTTTTT. The chain has TRBV5-1 and TRBJ2-2; D ambiguous. V gave up 2 bases and J gave up 2 bases, with 1 base separating them. Germline lookup yields CDR1 SGHRS and CDR2 YFSETQ. CDR3 size: 12 residues.

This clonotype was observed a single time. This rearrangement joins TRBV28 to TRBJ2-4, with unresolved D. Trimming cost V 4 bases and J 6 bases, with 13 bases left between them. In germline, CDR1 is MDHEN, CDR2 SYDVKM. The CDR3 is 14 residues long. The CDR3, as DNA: TGTGCCAGCAGTTCGGACCAGACGGGAAACATTCAGTACTTC. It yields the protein CASSSDQTGNIQYF.

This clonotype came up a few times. CDR3 in amino acids: CASSQERGGADTQYF. For the CDR3, the DNA is TGCGCCAGCAGCCAAGAGCGGGGAGGTGCAGATACGCAGTATTTT. The J gene is TRBJ2-3, the V gene TRBV4-3; TRBD2 might be the D (6 bases). Germline V gives CDR1 LGHNA, CDR2 YSLEER. V lost 0 bases, J lost 4 bases, and 11 bases lay in between. The CDR3 has 15 amino acids.

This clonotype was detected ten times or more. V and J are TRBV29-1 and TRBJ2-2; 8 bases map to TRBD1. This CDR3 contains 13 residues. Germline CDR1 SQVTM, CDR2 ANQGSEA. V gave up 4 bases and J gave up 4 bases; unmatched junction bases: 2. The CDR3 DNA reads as TGCAGCGTTGGCGGACAGGGCACCGGGGAGCTGTTTTTT. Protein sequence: CSVGGQGTGELFF.

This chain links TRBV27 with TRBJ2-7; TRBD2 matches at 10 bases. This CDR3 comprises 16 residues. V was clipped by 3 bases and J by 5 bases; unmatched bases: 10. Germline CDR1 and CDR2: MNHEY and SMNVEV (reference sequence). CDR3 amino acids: CASSLLPSGGSDEQYF. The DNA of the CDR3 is TGTGCCAGCAGTTTGCTTCCTAGCGGGGGTTCCGACGAGCAGTACTTC.

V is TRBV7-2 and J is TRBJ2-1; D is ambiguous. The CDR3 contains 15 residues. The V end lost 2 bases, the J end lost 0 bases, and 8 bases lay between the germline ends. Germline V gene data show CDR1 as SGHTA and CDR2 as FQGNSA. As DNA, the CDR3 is TGTGCCAGCAGCTTATACCGGAGCTCCTACAATGAGCAGTTCTTC. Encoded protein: CASSLYRSSYNEQFF.

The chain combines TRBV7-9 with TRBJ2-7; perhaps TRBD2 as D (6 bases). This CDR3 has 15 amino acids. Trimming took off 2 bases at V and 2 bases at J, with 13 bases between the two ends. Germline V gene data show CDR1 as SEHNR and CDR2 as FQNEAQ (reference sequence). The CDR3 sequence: CASSLLRESPYEQYF. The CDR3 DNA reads TGTGCCAGCAGCTTATTACGGGAGTCCCCCTACGAGCAGTACTTC.

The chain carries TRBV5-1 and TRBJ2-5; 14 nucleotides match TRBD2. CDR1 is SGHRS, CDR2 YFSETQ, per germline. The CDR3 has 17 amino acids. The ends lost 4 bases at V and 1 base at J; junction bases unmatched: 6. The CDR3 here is CASSPRLAGGGQETQYF. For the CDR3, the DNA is TGCGCCAGCAGCCCCCGACTAGCGGGAGGGGGCCAAGAGACCCAGTACTTC.

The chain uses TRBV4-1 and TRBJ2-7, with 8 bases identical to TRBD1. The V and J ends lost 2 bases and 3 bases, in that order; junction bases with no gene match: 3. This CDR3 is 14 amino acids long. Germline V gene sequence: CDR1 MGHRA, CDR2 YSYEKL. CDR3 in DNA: TGCGCCAGCAGCCAACAACAGGGGGTCTACGAGCAGTACTTC. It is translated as CASSQQQGVYEQYF.

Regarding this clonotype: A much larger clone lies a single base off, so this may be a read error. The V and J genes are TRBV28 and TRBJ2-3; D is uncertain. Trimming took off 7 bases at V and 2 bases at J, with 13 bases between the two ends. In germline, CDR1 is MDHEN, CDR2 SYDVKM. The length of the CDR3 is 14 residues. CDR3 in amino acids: CASNKDTNTDTQYF. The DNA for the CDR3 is TGTGCCAGCAACAAGGATACTAACACAGATACGCAGTATTTT.

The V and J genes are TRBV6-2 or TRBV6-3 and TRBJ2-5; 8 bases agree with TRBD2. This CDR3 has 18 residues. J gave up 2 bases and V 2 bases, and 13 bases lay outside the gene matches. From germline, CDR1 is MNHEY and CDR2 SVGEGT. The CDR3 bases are TGTGCCAGCAGTTACCTTGGGGCCGTAGCGGGGACACAAGAGACCCAGTACTTC. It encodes CASSYLGAVAGTQETQYF.

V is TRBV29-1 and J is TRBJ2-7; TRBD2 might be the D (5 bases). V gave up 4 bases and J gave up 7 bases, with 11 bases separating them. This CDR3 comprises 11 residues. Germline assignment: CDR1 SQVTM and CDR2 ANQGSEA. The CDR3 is CSVGKREEQYF. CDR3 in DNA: TGCAGCGTTGGGAAGAGGGAAGAGCAGTACTTC.

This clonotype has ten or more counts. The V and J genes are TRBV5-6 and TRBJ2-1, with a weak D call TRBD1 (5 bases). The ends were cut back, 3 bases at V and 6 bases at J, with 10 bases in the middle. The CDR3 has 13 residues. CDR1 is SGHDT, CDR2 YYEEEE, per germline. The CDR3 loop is CASSYFRGNEQFF. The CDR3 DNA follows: TGTGCCAGCAGCTATTTTAGGGGCAATGAGCAGTTCTTC.

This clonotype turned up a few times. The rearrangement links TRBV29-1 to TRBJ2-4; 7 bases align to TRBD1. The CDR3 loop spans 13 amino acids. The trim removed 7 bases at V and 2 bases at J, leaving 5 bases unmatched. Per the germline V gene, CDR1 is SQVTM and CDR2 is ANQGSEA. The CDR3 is CSGKQGSKNIQYF. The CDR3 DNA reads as TGCAGCGGAAAACAGGGGTCCAAAAACATTCAGTACTTC.

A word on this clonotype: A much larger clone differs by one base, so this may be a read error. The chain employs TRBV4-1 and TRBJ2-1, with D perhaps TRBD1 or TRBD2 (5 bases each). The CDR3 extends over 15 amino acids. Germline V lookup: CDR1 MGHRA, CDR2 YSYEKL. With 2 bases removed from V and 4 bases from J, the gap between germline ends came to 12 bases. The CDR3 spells CASSQLVGDYNEQFF. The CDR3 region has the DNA TGCGCCAGCAGCCAACTAGTGGGGGATTACAATGAGCAGTTCTTC.

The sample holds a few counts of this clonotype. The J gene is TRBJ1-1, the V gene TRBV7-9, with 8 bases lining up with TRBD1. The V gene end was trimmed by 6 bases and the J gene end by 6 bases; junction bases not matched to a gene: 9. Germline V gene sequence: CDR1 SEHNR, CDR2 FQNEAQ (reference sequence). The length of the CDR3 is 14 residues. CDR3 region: CASSPGTGAPEAFF. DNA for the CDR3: TGTGCCAGCAGTCCCGGGACAGGAGCCCCTGAAGCTTTCTTT. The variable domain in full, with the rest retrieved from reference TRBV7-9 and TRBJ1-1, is DTGVSQNPRHKITKRGQNVTFRCDPISEHNRLYWYRQTLGQGPEFLTYFQNEAQLEKSRLLSDRFSAERPKGSFSTLEIQRTEQGDSAMYLCASSPGTGAPEAFFGQGTRLTVV.

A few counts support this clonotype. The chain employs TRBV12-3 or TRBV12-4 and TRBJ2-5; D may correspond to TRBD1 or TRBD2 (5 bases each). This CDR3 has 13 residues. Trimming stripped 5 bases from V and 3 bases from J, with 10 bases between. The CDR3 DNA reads TGTGCCAGCAGTCGGGACCCTGAAGAGACCCAGTACTTC. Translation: CASSRDPEETQYF.

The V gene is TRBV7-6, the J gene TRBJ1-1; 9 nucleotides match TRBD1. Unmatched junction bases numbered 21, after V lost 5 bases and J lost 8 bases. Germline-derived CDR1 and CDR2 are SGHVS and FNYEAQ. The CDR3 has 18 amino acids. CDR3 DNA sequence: TGTGCCAGCAGCCCTCCGGGACAGGGTTTTGCGTTCTCGCCCGAAGCTTTCTTT. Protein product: CASSPPGQGFAFSPEAFF.

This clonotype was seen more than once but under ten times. The DNA for the CDR3 is TGTGCCAGCAGTTTACAGGGCCCGGGGGAGCAGTTCTTC. Its protein product is CASSLQGPGEQFF. The gene calls are TRBV27 and TRBJ2-1; D is perhaps TRBD1 or TRBD2 (5 bases each). Trimming took off 2 bases at V and 10 bases at J, with 12 bases between the two ends. CDR1 and CDR2 from the germline V gene are MNHEY and SMNVEV (reference sequence). The CDR3 extends over 13 amino acids.

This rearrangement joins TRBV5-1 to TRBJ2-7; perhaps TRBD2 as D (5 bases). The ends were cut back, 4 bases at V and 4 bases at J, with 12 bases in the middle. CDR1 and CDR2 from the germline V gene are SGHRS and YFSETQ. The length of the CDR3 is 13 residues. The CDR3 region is CASSPGLEYEQYF. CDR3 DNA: TGCGCCAGCAGCCCAGGACTCGAATACGAGCAGTACTTC. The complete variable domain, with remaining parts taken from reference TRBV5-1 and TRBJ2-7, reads KAGVTQTPRYLIKTRGQQVTLSCSPISGHRSVSWYQQTPGQGLQFLFEYFSETQRNKGNFPGRFSGRQFSNSRSEMNVSTLELGDSALYLCASSPGLEYEQYFGPGTRLTVT.